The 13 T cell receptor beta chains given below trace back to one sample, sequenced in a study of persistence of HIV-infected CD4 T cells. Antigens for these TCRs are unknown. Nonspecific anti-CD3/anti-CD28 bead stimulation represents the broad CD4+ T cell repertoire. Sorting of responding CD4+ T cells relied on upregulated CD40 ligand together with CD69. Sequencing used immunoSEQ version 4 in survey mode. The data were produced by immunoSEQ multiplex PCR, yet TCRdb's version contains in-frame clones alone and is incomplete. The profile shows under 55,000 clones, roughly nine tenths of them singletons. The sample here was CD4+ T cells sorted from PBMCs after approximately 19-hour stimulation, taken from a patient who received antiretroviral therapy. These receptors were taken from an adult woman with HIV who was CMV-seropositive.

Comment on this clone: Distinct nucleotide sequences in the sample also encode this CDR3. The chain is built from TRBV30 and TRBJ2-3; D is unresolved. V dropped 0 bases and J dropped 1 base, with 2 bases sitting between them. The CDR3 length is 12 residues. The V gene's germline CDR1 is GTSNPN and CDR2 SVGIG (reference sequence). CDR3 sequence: CAWSVGTDTQYF. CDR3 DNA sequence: TGTGCCTGGAGTGTAGGCACAGATACGCAGTATTTT. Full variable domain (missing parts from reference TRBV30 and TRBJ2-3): SQTIHQWPATLVQPVGSPLSLECTVEGTSNPNLYWYRQAAGRGLQLLFYSVGIGQISSEVPQNLSASRPQDRQFILSSKKLLLSDSGFYLCAWSVGTDTQYFGPGTRLTVL.

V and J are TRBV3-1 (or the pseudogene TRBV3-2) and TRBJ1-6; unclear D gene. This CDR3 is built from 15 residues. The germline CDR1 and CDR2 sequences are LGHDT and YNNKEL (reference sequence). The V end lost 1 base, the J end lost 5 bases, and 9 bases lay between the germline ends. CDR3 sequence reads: CASSQVRADNSPLHF. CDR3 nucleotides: TGTGCCAGCAGCCAAGTTCGGGCTGATAATTCACCCCTCCACTTT.

As DNA, the CDR3 is TGTGCCATCAATGACAGGGAGAGTTCACCCCTCCACTTT. Translated, it gives CAINDRESSPLHF. This chain uses TRBV10-3 with TRBJ1-6; 7 nucleotides agree with TRBD1. The germline V gene has CDR1 ENHRY and CDR2 SYGVKD. This CDR3 spans 13 amino acids. The V segment lost 7 bases and the J segment 9 bases; nucleotides outside the gene matches: 6.

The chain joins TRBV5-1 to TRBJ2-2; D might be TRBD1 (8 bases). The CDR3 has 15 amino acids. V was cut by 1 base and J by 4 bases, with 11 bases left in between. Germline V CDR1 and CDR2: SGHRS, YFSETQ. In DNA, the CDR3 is TGCGCCAGCAGCTTGACAGGGGGGGTCACCGGGGAGCTGTTTTTT. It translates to CASSLTGGVTGELFF. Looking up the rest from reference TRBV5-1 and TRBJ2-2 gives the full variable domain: KAGVTQTPRYLIKTRGQQVTLSCSPISGHRSVSWYQQTPGQGLQFLFEYFSETQRNKGNFPGRFSGRQFSNSRSEMNVSTLELGDSALYLCASSLTGGVTGELFFGEGSRLTVL.

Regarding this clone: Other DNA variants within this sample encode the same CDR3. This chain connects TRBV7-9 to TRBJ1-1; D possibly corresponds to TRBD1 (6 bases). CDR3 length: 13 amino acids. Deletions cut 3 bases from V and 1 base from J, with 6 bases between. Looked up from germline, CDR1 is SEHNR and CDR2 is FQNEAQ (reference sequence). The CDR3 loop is CASSLTGNTEAFF. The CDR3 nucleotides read TGTGCCAGCAGCTTGACAGGGAACACTGAAGCTTTCTTT.

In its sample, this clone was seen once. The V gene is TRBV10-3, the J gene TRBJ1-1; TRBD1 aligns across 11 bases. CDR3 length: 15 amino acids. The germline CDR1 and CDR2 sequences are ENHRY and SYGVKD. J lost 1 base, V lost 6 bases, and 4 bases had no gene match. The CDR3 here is CAIRGTGGENTEAFF. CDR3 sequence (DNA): TGTGCCATCAGGGGGACAGGGGGGGAGAACACTGAAGCTTTCTTT.

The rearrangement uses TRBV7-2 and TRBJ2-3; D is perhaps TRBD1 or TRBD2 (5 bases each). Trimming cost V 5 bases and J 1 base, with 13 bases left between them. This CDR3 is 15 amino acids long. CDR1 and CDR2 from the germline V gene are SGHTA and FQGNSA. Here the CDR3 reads CASSLYEGRTDTQYF. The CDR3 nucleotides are TGTGCCAGCAGCCTTTATGAGGGGCGCACAGATACGCAGTATTTT.

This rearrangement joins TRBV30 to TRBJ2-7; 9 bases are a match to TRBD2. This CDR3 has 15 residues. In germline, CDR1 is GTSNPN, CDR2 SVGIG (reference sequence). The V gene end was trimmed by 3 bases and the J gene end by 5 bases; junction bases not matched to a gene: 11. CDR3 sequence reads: CAWRVSLAGPNEQYF. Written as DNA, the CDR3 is TGTGCCTGGAGAGTGTCTCTAGCGGGGCCCAACGAGCAGTACTTC.

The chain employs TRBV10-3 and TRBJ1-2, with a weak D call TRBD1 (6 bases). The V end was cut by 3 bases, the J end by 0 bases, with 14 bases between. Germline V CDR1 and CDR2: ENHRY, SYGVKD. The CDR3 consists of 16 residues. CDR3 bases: TGTGCCATCAGTGACCCACGGGGGCCGACTAACTATGGCTACACCTTC. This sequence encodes CAISDPRGPTNYGYTF.

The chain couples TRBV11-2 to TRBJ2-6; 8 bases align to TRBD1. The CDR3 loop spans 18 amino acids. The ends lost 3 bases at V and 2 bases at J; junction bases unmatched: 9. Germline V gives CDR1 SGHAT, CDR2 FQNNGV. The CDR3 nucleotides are TGTGCCAGCAGCTTCTGGGCAGGGGGCGCCCCTGGGGCCAACGTCCTGACTTTC. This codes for CASSFWAGGAPGANVLTF.

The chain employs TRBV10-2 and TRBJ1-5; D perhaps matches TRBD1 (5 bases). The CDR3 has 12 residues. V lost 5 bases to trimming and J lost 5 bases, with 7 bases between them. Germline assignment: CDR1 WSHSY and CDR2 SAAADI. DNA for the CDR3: TGCGCCAGCAGTCGCAGGGATCAGCCCCAGCATTTT. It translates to CASSRRDQPQHF.

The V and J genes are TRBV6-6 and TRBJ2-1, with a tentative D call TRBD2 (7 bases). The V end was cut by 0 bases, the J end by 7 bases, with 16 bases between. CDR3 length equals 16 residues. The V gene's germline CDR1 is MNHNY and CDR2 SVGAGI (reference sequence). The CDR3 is CASSYSVTGGGNEQFF. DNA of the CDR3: TGTGCCAGCAGTTACTCGGTCACGGGGGGCGGGAATGAGCAGTTCTTC.

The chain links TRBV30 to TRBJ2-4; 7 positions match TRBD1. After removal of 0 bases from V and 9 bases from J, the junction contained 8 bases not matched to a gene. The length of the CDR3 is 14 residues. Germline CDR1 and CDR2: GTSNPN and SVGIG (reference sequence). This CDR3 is CAWSVLSPGGIQYF. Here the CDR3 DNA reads TGTGCCTGGAGTGTTTTAAGCCCAGGGGGCATTCAGTACTTC.